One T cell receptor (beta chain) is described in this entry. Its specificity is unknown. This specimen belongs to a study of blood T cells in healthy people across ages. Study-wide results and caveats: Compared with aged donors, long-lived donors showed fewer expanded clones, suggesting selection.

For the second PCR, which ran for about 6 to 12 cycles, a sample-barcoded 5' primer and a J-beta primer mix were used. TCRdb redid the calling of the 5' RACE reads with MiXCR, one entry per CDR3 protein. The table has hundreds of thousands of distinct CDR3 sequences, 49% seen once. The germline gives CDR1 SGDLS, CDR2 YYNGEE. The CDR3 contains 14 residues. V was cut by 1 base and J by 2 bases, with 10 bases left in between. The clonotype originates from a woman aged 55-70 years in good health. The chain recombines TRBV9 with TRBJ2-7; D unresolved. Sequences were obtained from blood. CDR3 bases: TGTGCCAGCAGCGTAAGGACCGCGGCCTACGAGCAGTACTTC. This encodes CASSVRTAAYEQYF.